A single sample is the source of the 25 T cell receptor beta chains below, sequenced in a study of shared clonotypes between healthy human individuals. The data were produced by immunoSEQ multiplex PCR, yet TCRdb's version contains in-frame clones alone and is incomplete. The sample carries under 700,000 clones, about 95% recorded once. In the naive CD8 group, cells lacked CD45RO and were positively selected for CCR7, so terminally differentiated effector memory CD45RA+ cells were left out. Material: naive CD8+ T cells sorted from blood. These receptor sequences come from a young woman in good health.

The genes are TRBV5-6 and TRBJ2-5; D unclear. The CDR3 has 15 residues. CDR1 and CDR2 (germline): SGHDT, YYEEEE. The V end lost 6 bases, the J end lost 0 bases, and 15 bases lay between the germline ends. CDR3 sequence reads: CASNRIQLNQETQYF. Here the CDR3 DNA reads TGTGCCAGCAACCGAATACAGCTTAACCAAGAGACCCAGTACTTC.

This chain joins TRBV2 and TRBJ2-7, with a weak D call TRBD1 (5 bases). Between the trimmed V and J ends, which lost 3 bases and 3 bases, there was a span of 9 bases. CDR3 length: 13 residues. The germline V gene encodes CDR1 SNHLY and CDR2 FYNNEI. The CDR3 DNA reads TGTGCCAGCAGTGAGGGGCACCGCTACGAGCAGTACTTC. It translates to CASSEGHRYEQYF.

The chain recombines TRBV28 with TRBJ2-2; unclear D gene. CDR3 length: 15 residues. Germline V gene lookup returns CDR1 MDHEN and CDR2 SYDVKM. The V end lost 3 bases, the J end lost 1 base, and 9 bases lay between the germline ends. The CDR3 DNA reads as TGTGCCAGCAGTTTTTATCGGCTGAACACCGGGGAGCTGTTTTTT. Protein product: CASSFYRLNTGELFF.

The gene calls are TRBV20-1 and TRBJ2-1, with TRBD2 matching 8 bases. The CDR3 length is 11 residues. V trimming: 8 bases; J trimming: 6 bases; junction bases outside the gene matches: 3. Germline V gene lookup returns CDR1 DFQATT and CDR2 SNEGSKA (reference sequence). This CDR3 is CSLGLANEQFF. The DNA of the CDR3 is TGCAGTCTAGGACTAGCCAATGAGCAGTTCTTC.

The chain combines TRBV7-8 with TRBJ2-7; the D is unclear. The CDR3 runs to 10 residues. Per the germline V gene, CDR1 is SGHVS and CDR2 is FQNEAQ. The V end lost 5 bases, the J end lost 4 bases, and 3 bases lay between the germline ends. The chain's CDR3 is CASSGYEQYF. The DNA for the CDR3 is TGTGCCAGCAGCGGTTACGAGCAGTACTTC.

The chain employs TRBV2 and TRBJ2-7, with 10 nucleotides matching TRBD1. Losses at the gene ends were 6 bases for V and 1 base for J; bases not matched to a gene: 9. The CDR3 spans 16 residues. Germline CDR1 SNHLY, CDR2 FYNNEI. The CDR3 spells CASRGSGQGSSYEQYF. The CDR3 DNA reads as TGTGCCAGCAGGGGCTCGGGACAGGGGAGTTCCTACGAGCAGTACTTC.

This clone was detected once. The CDR3 is CARTTGDPRTDTQYF. The CDR3 DNA is TGTGCCAGGACCACAGGGGATCCCCGCACAGATACGCAGTATTTT. The rearrangement joins TRBV19 to TRBJ2-3; 7 nucleotides line up with TRBD1. Unmatched junction bases numbered 10, after V lost 9 bases and J lost 1 base. Germline V gene lookup returns CDR1 LNHDA and CDR2 SQIVND (reference sequence). This CDR3 comprises 15 residues.

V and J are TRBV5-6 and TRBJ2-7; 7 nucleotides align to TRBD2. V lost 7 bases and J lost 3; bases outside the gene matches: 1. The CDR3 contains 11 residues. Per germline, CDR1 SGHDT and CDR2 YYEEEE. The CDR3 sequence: CASGGGYEQYF. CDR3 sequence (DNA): TGTGCCAGCGGCGGGGGCTACGAGCAGTACTTC.

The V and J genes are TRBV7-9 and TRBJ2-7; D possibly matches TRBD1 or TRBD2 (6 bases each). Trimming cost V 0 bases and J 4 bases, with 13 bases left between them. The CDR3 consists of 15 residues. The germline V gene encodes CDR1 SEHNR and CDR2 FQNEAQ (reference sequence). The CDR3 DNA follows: TGTGCCAGCAGCTTAGCGTCCGGAGGGGGTTACGAGCAGTACTTC. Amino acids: CASSLASGGGYEQYF.

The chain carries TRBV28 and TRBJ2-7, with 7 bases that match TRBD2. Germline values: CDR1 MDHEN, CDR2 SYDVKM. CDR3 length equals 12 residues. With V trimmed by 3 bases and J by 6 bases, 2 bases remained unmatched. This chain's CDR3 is CASSLGGFEQYF. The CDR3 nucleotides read TGTGCCAGCAGTTTGGGGGGGTTCGAGCAGTACTTC.

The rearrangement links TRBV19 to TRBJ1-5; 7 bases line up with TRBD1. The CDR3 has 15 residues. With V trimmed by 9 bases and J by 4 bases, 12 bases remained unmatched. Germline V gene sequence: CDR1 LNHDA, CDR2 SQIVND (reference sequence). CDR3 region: CASKMDRSQNQPQHF. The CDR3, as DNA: TGTGCCAGCAAAATGGACAGGTCCCAAAATCAGCCCCAGCATTTT.

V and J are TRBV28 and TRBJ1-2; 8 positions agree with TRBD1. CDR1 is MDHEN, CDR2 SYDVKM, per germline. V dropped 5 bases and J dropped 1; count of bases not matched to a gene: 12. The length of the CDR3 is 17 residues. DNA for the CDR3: TGTGCCAGCAGTACAACCGGGACAGGACAACTTAACTATGGCTACACCTTC. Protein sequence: CASSTTGTGQLNYGYTF.

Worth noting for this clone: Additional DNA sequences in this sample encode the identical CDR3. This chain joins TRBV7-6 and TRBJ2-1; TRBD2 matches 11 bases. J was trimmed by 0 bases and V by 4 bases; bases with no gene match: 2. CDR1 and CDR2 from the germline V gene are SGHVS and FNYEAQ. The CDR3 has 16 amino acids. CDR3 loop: CASSSTSGSSYNEQFF. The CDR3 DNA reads TGTGCCAGCAGCTCCACTAGCGGGAGCTCCTACAATGAGCAGTTCTTC.

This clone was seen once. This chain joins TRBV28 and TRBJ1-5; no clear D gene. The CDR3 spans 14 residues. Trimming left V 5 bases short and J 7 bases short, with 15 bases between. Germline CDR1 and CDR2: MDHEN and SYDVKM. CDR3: CASSHTQFDQPQHF. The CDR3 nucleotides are TGTGCCAGCAGTCACACACAGTTCGACCAGCCCCAGCATTTT.

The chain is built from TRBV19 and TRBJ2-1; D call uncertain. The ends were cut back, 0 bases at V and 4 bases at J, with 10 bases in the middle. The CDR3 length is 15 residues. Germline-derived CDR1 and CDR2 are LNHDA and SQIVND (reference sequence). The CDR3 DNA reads TGTGCCAGTAGTATAGAGGACGGACGGTACAATGAGCAGTTCTTC. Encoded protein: CASSIEDGRYNEQFF.

The CDR3 region has the DNA TGTGCCAGCAGCGGGAGACTAGCGGGGCCCAGCACAGATACGCAGTATTTT. It is translated as CASSGRLAGPSTDTQYF. The chain links TRBV9 to TRBJ2-3; TRBD2 agrees at 11 bases. The CDR3 loop spans 17 amino acids. The V gene's germline CDR1 is SGDLS and CDR2 YYNGEE. J was trimmed by 0 bases and V by 3 bases; bases with no gene match: 6.

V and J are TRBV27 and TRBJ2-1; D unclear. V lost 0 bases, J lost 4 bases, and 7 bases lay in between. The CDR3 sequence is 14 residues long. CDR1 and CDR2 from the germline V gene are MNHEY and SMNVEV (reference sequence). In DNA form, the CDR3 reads TGTGCCAGCAGTTTATCGGAGACTTACAATGAGCAGTTCTTC. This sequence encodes CASSLSETYNEQFF.

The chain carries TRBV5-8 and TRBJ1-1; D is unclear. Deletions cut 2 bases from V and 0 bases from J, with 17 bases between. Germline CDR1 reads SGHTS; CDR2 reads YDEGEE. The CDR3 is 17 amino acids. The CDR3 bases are TGTGCCAGCAGCTTCGGGAGTGCATTTAGTATGAACACTGAAGCTTTCTTT. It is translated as CASSFGSAFSMNTEAFF. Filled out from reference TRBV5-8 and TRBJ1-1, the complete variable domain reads EAGVTQSPTHLIKTRGQQATLRCSPISGHTSVYWYQQALGLGLQFLLWYDEGEERNRGNFPPRFSGRQFPNYSSELNVNALELEDSALYLCASSFGSAFSMNTEAFFGQGTRLTVV.

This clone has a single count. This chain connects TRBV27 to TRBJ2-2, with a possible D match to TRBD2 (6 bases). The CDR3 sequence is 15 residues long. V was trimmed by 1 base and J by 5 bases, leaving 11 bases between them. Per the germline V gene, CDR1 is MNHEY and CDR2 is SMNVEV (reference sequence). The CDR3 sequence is CASSLFSGDTGELFF. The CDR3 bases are TGTGCCAGCAGTTTATTCTCGGGGGATACCGGGGAGCTGTTTTTT.

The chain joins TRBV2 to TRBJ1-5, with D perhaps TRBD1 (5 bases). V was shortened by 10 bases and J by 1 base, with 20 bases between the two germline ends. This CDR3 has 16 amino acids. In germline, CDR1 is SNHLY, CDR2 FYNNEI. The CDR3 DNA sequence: TGTGCCACAGAAGGAGGGGACGTGGTGAGCAATCAGCCCCAGCATTTT. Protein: CATEGGDVVSNQPQHF.

Here the CDR3 reads CASSLWGGTNYGYTF. The DNA of the CDR3 is TGTGCCAGCAGTTTATGGGGCGGAACTAACTATGGCTACACCTTC. The V gene is TRBV27, the J gene TRBJ1-2, with D tentatively TRBD1 (5 bases). V was trimmed by 1 base and J by 0 bases, leaving 9 bases between them. CDR1 is MNHEY, CDR2 SMNVEV, per germline (reference sequence). The CDR3 consists of 15 residues.

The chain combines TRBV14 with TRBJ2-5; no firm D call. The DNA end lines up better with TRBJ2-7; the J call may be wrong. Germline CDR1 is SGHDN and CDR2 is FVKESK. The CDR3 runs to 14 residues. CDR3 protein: CASSPRLIPYEQYF. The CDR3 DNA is TGTGCCAGCAGCCCCCGACTGATTCCCTACGAGCAGTACTTC.

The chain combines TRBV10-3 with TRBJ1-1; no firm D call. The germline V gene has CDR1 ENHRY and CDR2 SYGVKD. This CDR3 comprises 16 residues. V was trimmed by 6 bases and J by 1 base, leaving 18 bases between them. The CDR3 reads CAIRPDGSYGNTEAFF. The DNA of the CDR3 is TGTGCCATCAGACCGGACGGGTCCTATGGGAACACTGAAGCTTTCTTT.

The CDR3: CSVWSSYNEQFF. DNA of the CDR3: TGCAGCGTTTGGAGCTCCTACAATGAGCAGTTCTTC. This chain uses TRBV29-1 with TRBJ2-1; unclear D gene. The CDR3 consists of 12 residues. Trimming took off 5 bases at V and 0 bases at J, with 5 bases between the two ends. Germline values: CDR1 SQVTM, CDR2 ANQGSEA.

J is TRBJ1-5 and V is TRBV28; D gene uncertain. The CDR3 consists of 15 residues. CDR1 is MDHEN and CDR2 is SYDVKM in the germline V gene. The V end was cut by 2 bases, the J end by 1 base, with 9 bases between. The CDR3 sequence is CASSLTVSSNQPQHF. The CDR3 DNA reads TGTGCCAGCAGTTTAACCGTGTCCAGCAATCAGCCCCAGCATTTT.